This TCR beta chain was obtained from a study of cytomegalovirus exposure and HLA in healthy donors. Between the trimmed V and J ends, which lost 10 bases and 5 bases, there was a span of 20 bases. This CDR3 contains 14 residues. Per germline, CDR1 SEHNR and CDR2 FQNEAQ (reference sequence). Primers: 60 Vbeta forward and 13 Jbeta reverse. Profiling relied on immunoSEQ multiplex PCR, and the TCRdb table lists in-frame clones only, not all of them. The sample holds some 70,000 clones, roughly 79% seen once. Source material: PBMCs. The genes are TRBV7-9 and TRBJ2-5, with a tentative D call TRBD2 (7 bases). This receptor was identified in a man over 45 in good health and CMV-seronegative. CDR3 region: CATTLFGGLETQYF. CDR3 DNA: TGTGCCACCACCTTGTTCGGGGGGCTTGAGACCCAGTACTTC.